Listed below are T cell receptor beta chains from one sample, sequenced in a study of T cell responses to AZD1222 COVID-19 vaccine. TCRdb's copy holds only in-frame clones and misses some; the assay was immunoSEQ multiplex PCR. The sample has 150,000 to 200,000 clones, 88% seen once. This material consisted of peripheral blood, taken 28 days after the second AZD1222 dose. Every receptor here comes from an adult who received the AZD1222 COVID-19 vaccine. Both conserved end residues are part of each CDR3. Fields, in order: D gene, J gene, V gene, clone size, CDR3 DNA, CDR3 protein. A D gene is named only where the DNA matches it firmly. Expanded clones are given a class, and other clones once, few, many or no size at all.

TRBD2,TRBJ2-7,TRBV7-9,NA,TGTGCCAGCAGCTTAAGGCTAGCGGGAGTTACCTACGAGCAGTACTTC,CASSLRLAGVTYEQYF
TRBD1,TRBJ1-5,TRBV28,NA,TGTGCCAGCAGACCGACAGGGCGTAGCAATCAGCCCCAGCATTTT,CASRPTGRSNQPQHF
NA,TRBJ1-5,TRBV18,NA,TGTGCCAGCTCACACGTGGGGCAGTTCGGAGTCCAGCCCCAGCATTTT,CASSHVGQFGVQPQHF
TRBD1,TRBJ2-7,TRBV3-1/TRBV3-2,NA,TGTGCCAGCAGCCTTGGGACAGGGGGCAACGAGCAGTACTTC,CASSLGTGGNEQYF
NA,TRBJ2-3,TRBV24-1,NA,TGTGCCACCAGTGGAGGAAGGGGTAGCACAGATACGCAGTATTTT,CATSGGRGSTDTQYF
NA,TRBJ1-4,TRBV7-2,NA,TGTGCCAGCAGCCCAACGCCGGGACGGGCAACTAATGAAAAACTGTTTTTT,CASSPTPGRATNEKLFF
NA,TRBJ1-1,TRBV28,NA,TGTGCCAGCAGGAAAAGCTTCAGGGGTCAAGCTTTCTTT,CASRKSFRGQAFF
NA,TRBJ1-2,TRBV5-1,NA,TGCGCCAGCAGCCTAGGTAGGGGCGATGGCTACACCTTC,CASSLGRGDGYTF
NA,TRBJ1-6,TRBV5-6,NA,TGTGCCAGCAGCACACTCGGACAGACCATAAATTCACCCCTCCACTTT,CASSTLGQTINSPLHF
NA,TRBJ2-1,TRBV7-2,NA,TGTGCCAGCCAAACGGCTCAGAGCTCCTACAATGAGCAGTTCTTC,CASQTAQSSYNEQFF
TRBD1,TRBJ2-5,TRBV11-2,NA,TGTGCCAGCAGCTCGGGACAGTCGGAGACCCAGTACTTC,CASSSGQSETQYF
NA,TRBJ2-2,TRBV12-3/TRBV12-4,NA,TGTGCCAGCAGTTTAGGAGGGGTTAAGCTGTTTTTT,CASSLGGVKLFF
TRBD2,TRBJ2-5,TRBV5-1,few,TGCGCCAGCAGCCCCCTAGCGGGAGTGGGAGAGACCCAGTACTTC,CASSPLAGVGETQYF
NA,TRBJ1-1,TRBV29-1,NA,TGCAGCGTTAGGACAGTCGACCTGAACACTGAAGCTTTCTTT,CSVRTVDLNTEAFF
TRBD2,TRBJ2-2,TRBV19,few,TGTGCCAGTAGTTCCCTCGGGGGGACTAGCGGGACGCCCGGGGAGCTGTTTTTT,CASSSLGGTSGTPGELFF
NA,TRBJ1-2,TRBV6-2/TRBV6-3,NA,TGTGCCAGCAGCCTGACGGCTAACTATGGCTACACCTTC,CASSLTANYGYTF
NA,TRBJ2-7,TRBV12-3/TRBV12-4,NA,TGTGCCAGCAGTTTGGCCGTAGCCTACGAGCAGTACTTC,CASSLAVAYEQYF
NA,TRBJ2-3,TRBV28,once,TGTGCCAGCAGTGACCCACAGGGCCTTAGCACAGATACGCAGTATTTT,CASSDPQGLSTDTQYF
TRBD1,TRBJ2-2,TRBV10-1,few,TGCGCCAGCAGTGCCAGGGGGCCGAACACCGGGGAGCTGTTTTTT,CASSARGPNTGELFF
NA,TRBJ2-1,TRBV7-6,NA,TGTGCCAGCAGCTTAGAGGGGCGCTCCGGCAATGAGCAGTTCTTC,CASSLEGRSGNEQFF
TRBD2,TRBJ2-7,TRBV19,NA,TGTGCCACCACAGAAGGTGGCGGGAGCTACGAGCAGTACTTC,CATTEGGGSYEQYF
NA,TRBJ1-5,TRBV4-3,NA,TGCGCCAGCAGCCAAGATAGACTGGCATATCAGCCCCAGCATTTT,CASSQDRLAYQPQHF
NA,TRBJ2-7,TRBV6-5,NA,TGTGCCAGCAGTCAAACGCGGGGCTACGAGCAGTACTTC,CASSQTRGYEQYF
NA,TRBJ2-1,TRBV24-1,NA,TGTGCCACCAGTGATTTGTCGGGGAATGAGCAGTTCTTC,CATSDLSGNEQFF
NA,TRBJ2-5,TRBV5-4,NA,TGTGCCAGCAGCTTGGCGACTAGACGAGGCCAAGAGACCCAGTACTTC,CASSLATRRGQETQYF
TRBD1,TRBJ1-2,TRBV5-5,few,TGTGCCAGCAGCTTGATGCGACAGGGTAACTATGGCTACACCTTC,CASSLMRQGNYGYTF
NA,TRBJ2-5,TRBV18,NA,TGTGCCAGCTCACTACAAGACCACCAAGAGACCCAGTACTTC,CASSLQDHQETQYF
NA,TRBJ1-1,TRBV2,NA,TGTGCCAGCAATGGGGGAGGTGGGGGCACTGAAGCTTTCTTT,CASNGGGGGTEAFF
NA,TRBJ2-1,TRBV28,once,TGTGCCAGCACCCTCGTGGCGGGAGAGCAGTTCTTC,CASTLVAGEQFF
NA,TRBJ2-4,TRBV28,NA,TGTGCCAGCAGTCTCACTCTGGGCTCGAACATTCAGTACTTC,CASSLTLGSNIQYF
TRBD1,TRBJ2-6,TRBV7-3,NA,TGTGCCAGCAGCCGCCGCCCCTTGGGACAGGAGAACTCTGGGGCCAACGTCCTGACTTTC,CASSRRPLGQENSGANVLTF
NA,TRBJ2-1,TRBV27,NA,TGTGCCAGCAGTACTGCTAGCGTTGAGCAGTTCTTC,CASSTASVEQFF
NA,TRBJ2-3,TRBV27,NA,TGTGCCAGCAAGCAGACAGGCACAGATACGCAGTATTTT,CASKQTGTDTQYF
NA,TRBJ2-5,TRBV7-8,NA,TGTGCCAGCAGCTTAGATCTGACAGGTCAAGAGACCCAGTACTTC,CASSLDLTGQETQYF
NA,TRBJ2-3,TRBV4-2,NA,TGTGCCAGCAGCCAAGAGGGACCCCCCAAGTATTTT,CASSQEGPPKYF
TRBD1,TRBJ1-2,TRBV4-3,NA,TGCGCCAGCAGCCGCGACAGGGGTGCCTACTATGGCTACACCTTC,CASSRDRGAYYGYTF
NA,TRBJ2-7,TRBV19,NA,TGTGCCACTATGGACCCCTACCTTTACGAGCAGTACTTC,CATMDPYLYEQYF
TRBD1,TRBJ2-7,TRBV9,NA,TGTGCCAGCAGCGTAGGAGGACAGGGTACCTACGAGCAGTACTTC,CASSVGGQGTYEQYF
NA,TRBJ2-1,TRBV7-2,NA,TGTGCCAGCAGCCGCACGGGACCAGGGACTAATGAGCAGTTCTTC,CASSRTGPGTNEQFF
NA,TRBJ2-6,TRBV7-6,NA,TGTGCCAGCAGCTCCCGCTCCTCTGGGGCCAACGTCCTGACTTTC,CASSSRSSGANVLTF
NA,TRBJ1-3,TRBV25-1,NA,TGTGCCAGCAGTGGGCGCGAGGAGTTATTGGGAAACACCATATATTTT,CASSGREELLGNTIYF
NA,TRBJ2-6,TRBV7-2,NA,TGTGCCAGCAGCTTAGCCGGGAGCTCTGGGGCCAACGTCCTGACTTTC,CASSLAGSSGANVLTF
NA,TRBJ1-5,TRBV2,NA,TGTGCCAGCAGTGAAGACAGTAGGACAGCCTTCAATCAGCCCCAGCATTTT,CASSEDSRTAFNQPQHF
NA,TRBJ2-3,TRBV24-1,few,TGTGCCACCAGTGGGGCAGGGGTAGAAGATACGCAGTATTTT,CATSGAGVEDTQYF
NA,TRBJ2-3,TRBV27,NA,TGTGCCAGCAGTTTGTCAGGTCTGGGGGGCCGCACAGATACGCAGTATTTT,CASSLSGLGGRTDTQYF
TRBD1,TRBJ2-3,TRBV29-1,few,TGCAGCGTGGAGACAGGGGCAGGGGATACGCAGTATTTT,CSVETGAGDTQYF
TRBD1,TRBJ2-2,TRBV18,NA,TGTGCCAGCTCACCGCCGGGACAGGGAACGAACACCGGGGAACTGTTTTTT,CASSPPGQGTNTGELFF
NA,TRBJ1-6,TRBV5-5,NA,TGTGCCAGCAGCTCGGGACCAAATAATTCACCCCTCCACTTT,CASSSGPNNSPLHF
TRBD2,TRBJ2-7,TRBV6-2/TRBV6-3,NA,TGTGCCAGCAGTAATAGCGGGAGGGCCAACGAGCAGTACTTC,CASSNSGRANEQYF
TRBD2,TRBJ2-1,TRBV5-4,NA,TGTGCCAGCAGCTTAACGGGACTACCTCAGGCTCGCTCCTACAATGAGCAGTTCTTC,CASSLTGLPQARSYNEQFF
NA,TRBJ1-1,TRBV7-9,NA,TGTGCCAGCACCGCTATGAACACTGAAGCTTTCTTT,CASTAMNTEAFF
TRBD2,TRBJ2-3,TRBV5-1,NA,TGCGCCAGCACCCCGGGACTAGCGGGGGCAGGGTATACGCAGTATTTT,CASTPGLAGAGYTQYF
NA,TRBJ2-7,TRBV18,NA,TGTGCCAGCTCACCACCGGGCAGGAGCTCCTACGAGCAGTACTTC,CASSPPGRSSYEQYF
TRBD2,TRBJ2-7,TRBV5-4,NA,TGTGCCAGCAGCCCGGGGGGGGGAACCTACGAGCAGTACTTC,CASSPGGGTYEQYF
NA,TRBJ2-7,TRBV28,NA,TGTGCCAGCAGTGCCGCCGCCGGTGGGCAGTATGAGCAGTACTTC,CASSAAAGGQYEQYF
TRBD1,TRBJ2-2,TRBV9,NA,TGTGCCAGCAGCGCGGACAGGGGGTTCACCGGGGAGCTGTTTTTT,CASSADRGFTGELFF
NA,TRBJ2-5,TRBV10-3,NA,TGTGCCATCAGGCCCCAGGGTGGAGAGACCCAGTACTTC,CAIRPQGGETQYF
NA,TRBJ1-1,TRBV6-2/TRBV6-3,NA,TGTGCCAGCAGTTACTCTTGGGGGCTGGGCACTGAAGCTTTCTTT,CASSYSWGLGTEAFF
TRBD1,TRBJ2-5,TRBV3-1/TRBV3-2,once,TGTGCCAGCAGCCATGCGCCGGGACAGGGGCAAGAGACCCAGTACTTC,CASSHAPGQGQETQYF
NA,TRBJ1-1,TRBV6-5,NA,TGTGCCAGCACTTGGGGGGACGGTGGGAACACTGAAGCTTTCTTT,CASTWGDGGNTEAFF